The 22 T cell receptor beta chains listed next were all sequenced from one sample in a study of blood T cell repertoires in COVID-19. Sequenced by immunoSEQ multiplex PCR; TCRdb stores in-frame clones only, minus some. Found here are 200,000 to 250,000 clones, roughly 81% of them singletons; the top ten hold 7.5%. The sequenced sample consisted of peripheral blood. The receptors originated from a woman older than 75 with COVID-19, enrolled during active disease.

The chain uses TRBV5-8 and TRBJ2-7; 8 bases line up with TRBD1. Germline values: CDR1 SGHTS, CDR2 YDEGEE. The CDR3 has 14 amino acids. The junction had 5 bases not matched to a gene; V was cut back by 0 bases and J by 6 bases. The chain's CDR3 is CASSLGDRGGEQYF. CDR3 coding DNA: TGTGCCAGCAGCTTGGGAGACAGGGGAGGCGAGCAGTACTTC.

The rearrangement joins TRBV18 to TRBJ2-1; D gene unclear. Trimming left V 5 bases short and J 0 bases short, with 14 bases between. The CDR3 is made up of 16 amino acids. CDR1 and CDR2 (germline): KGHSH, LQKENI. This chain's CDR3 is CASSYQALSSYNEQFF. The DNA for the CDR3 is TGTGCCAGCTCATATCAAGCTCTAAGCTCCTACAATGAGCAGTTCTTC.

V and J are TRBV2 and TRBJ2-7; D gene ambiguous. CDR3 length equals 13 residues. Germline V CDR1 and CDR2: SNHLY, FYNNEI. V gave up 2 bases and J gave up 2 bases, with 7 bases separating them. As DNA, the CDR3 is TGTGCCAGCAGTGAACAGACTGCCTACGAGCAGTACTTC. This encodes CASSEQTAYEQYF. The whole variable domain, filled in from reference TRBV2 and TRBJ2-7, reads EPEVTQTPSHQVTQMGQEVILRCVPISNHLYFYWYRQILGQKVEFLVSFYNNEISEKSEIFDDQFSVERPDGSNFTLKIRSTKLEDSAMYFCASSEQTAYEQYFGPGTRLTVT.

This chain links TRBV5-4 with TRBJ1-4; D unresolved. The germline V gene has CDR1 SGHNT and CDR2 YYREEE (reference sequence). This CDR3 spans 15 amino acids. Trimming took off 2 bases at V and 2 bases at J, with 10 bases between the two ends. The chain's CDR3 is CASSFGGGTNEKLFF. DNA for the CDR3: TGTGCCAGCAGCTTTGGCGGAGGGACTAATGAAAAACTGTTTTTT.

The CDR3 protein is CASSLDAGGDGEKLFF. CDR3 DNA sequence: TGCGCCAGCAGCTTGGATGCGGGGGGAGACGGTGAAAAACTGTTTTTT. The chain is built from TRBV5-1 and TRBJ1-4, with a tentative D call TRBD1 (5 bases). The CDR3 loop spans 16 amino acids. From germline, CDR1 is SGHRS and CDR2 YFSETQ. The V end lost 0 bases, the J end lost 7 bases, and 16 bases lay between the germline ends.

DNA of the CDR3: TGTGCCAGCAGTGGATCGGGGCGGGGGTCATCCTACAATGAGCAGTTCTTC. It translates to CASSGSGRGSSYNEQFF. The chain couples TRBV11-2 to TRBJ2-1; TRBD2 matches at 7 bases. V was pared by 6 bases and J by 1 base, with 12 bases of the junction left unmatched. Germline CDR1 is SGHAT and CDR2 is FQNNGV. There are 17 residues in the CDR3.

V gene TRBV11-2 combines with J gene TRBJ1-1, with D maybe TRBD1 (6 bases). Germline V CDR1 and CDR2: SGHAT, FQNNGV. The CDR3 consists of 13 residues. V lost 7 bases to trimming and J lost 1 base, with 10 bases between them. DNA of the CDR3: TGTGCCAGCAAAGACAGGACGAACACTGAAGCTTTCTTT. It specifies CASKDRTNTEAFF.

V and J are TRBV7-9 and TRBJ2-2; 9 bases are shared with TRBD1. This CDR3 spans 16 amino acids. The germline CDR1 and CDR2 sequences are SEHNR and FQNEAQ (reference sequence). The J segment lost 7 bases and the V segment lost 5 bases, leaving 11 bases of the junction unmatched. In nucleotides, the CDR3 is TGTGCCAGCAGCCATTCCGGGACAGGGCCCTTCGGGGAGCTGTTTTTT. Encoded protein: CASSHSGTGPFGELFF.

The chain's CDR3 is CSATGDGWAFF. The CDR3 DNA reads as TGCAGTGCTACAGGGGACGGCTGGGCTTTCTTT. The chain carries TRBV20-1 and TRBJ1-1; D is possibly TRBD1 (6 bases). The CDR3 is 11 residues long. Germline lookup yields CDR1 DFQATT and CDR2 SNEGSKA (reference sequence). The ends were cut back, 4 bases at V and 11 bases at J, with 14 bases in the middle.

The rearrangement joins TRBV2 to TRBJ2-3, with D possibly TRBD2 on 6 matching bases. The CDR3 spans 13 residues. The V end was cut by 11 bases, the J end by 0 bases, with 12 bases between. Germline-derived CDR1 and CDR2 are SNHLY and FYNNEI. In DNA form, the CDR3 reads TGTGCCCAGAGCGGGCAAAGCACAGATACGCAGTATTTT. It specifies CAQSGQSTDTQYF. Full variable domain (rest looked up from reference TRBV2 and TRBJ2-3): EPEVTQTPSHQVTQMGQEVILRCVPISNHLYFYWYRQILGQKVEFLVSFYNNEISEKSEIFDDQFSVERPDGSNFTLKIRSTKLEDSAMYFCAQSGQSTDTQYFGPGTRLTVL.

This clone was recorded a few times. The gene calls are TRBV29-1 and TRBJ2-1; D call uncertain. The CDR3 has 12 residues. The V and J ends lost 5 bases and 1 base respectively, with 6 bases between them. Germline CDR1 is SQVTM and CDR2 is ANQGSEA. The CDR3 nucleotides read TGCAGCGTTAGCGCATCCTACAATGAGCAGTTCTTC. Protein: CSVSASYNEQFF.

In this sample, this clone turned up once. In DNA, the CDR3 is TGCGCCAGCAGCGGAATAGCGGGAGATATCGGGGAGCTGTTTTTT. Translated: CASSGIAGDIGELFF. The chain employs TRBV5-1 and TRBJ2-2, with TRBD2 matching over 9 bases. Germline V gives CDR1 SGHRS, CDR2 YFSETQ. V lost 4 bases, J lost 7 bases, and 8 bases stayed unmatched. CDR3 length equals 15 residues.

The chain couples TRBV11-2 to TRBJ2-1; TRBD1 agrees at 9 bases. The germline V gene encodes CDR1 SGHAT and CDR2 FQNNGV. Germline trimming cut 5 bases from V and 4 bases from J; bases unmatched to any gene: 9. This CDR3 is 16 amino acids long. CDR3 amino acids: CASSVGGTGPYNEQFF. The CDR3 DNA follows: TGTGCCAGCAGCGTAGGGGGGACAGGGCCTTACAATGAGCAGTTCTTC.

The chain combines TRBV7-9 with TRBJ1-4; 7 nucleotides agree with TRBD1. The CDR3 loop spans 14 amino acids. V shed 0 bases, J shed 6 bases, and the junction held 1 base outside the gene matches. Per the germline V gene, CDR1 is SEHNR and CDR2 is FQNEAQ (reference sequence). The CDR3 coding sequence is TGTGCCAGCAGCTTAGCAGGGACAGATGAAAAACTGTTTTTT. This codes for CASSLAGTDEKLFF. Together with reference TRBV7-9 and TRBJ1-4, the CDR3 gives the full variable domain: DTGVSQNPRHKITKRGQNVTFRCDPISEHNRLYWYRQTLGQGPEFLTYFQNEAQLEKSRLLSDRFSAERPKGSFSTLEIQRTEQGDSAMYLCASSLAGTDEKLFFGSGTQLSVL.

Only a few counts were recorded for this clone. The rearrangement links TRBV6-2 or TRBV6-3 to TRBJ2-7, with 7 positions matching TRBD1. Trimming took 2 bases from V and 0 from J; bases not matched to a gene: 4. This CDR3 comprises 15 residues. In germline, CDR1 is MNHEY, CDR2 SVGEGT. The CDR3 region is CASSYQTGNSYEQYF. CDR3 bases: TGTGCCAGCAGTTACCAGACAGGGAACTCCTACGAGCAGTACTTC.

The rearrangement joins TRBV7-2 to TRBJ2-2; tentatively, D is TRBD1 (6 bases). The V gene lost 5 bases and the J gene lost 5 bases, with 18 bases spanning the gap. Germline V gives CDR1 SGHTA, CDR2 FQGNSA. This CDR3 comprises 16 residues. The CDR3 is CASSVRQDSRTGELFF. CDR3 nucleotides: TGTGCCAGCAGCGTCAGACAGGATTCCCGAACCGGGGAGCTGTTTTTT.

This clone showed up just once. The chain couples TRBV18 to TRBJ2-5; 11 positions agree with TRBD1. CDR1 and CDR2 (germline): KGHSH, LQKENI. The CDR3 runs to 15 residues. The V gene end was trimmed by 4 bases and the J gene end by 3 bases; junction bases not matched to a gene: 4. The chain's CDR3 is CASSLGTGGEETQYF. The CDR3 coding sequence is TGTGCCAGCTCACTCGGGACAGGGGGAGAAGAGACCCAGTACTTC.

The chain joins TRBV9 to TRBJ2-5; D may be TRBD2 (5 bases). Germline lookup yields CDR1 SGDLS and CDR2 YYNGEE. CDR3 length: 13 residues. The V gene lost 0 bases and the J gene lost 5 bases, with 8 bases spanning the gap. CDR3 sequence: CASSVASGETQYF. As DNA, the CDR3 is TGTGCCAGCAGCGTAGCTTCGGGGGAGACCCAGTACTTC.

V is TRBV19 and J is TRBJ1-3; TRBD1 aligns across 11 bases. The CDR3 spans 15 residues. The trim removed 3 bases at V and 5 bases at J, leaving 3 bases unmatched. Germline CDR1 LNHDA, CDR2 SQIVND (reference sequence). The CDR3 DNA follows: TGTGCCAGTAGTATCGGACAGGGGGCAAGAAACACCATATATTTT. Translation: CASSIGQGARNTIYF.

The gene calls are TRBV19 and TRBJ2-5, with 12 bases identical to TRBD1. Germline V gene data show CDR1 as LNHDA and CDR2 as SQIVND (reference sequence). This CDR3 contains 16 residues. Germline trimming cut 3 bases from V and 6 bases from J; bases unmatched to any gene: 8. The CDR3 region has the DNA TGTGCCAGTAGTATCTTGGGACAGGGGGCTGGGAAGACCCAGTACTTC. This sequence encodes CASSILGQGAGKTQYF.

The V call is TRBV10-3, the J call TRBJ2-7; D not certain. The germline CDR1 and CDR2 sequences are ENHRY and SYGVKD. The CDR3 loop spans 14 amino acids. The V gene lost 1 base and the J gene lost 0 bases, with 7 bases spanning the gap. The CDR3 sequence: CAISELASSYEQYF. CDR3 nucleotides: TGTGCCATCAGTGAGTTAGCTAGCTCCTACGAGCAGTACTTC.

The CDR3 DNA follows: TGCGCCAGCAGCTTACAGGTCATGAACACTGAAGCTTTCTTT. Amino acids: CASSLQVMNTEAFF. J is TRBJ1-1 and V is TRBV5-1; the D gene is possibly TRBD1 (5 bases). Trimming took 2 bases from V and 0 from J, leaving 8 bases between them. The CDR3 spans 14 residues. The germline gives CDR1 SGHRS, CDR2 YFSETQ.